The clone carrying this TCR beta chain was recorded only once. TCRdb's table, derived via immunoSEQ multiplex PCR, lists solely in-frame clones and lacks some. This sample has under 70,000 clones, with 75% to 95% found just once. The CDR3 contains 15 residues. From germline, CDR1 is MNHNS and CDR2 SASEGT. V gave up 6 bases and J gave up 1 base; unmatched junction bases: 3. The sample originates from a study of T cell changes during pregnancy in multiple sclerosis. The sequence was collected from a female donor in good health, enrolled as a control in a pregnancy study. The starting material was peripheral blood, obtained after pregnancy. The chain joins TRBV6-1 to TRBJ1-5, with 10 bases aligning to TRBD1. CDR3 nucleotide sequence: TGTGCCAGCAGAAGACAGGGGGCGAGCAATCAGCCCCAGCATTTT. Its translation: CASRRQGASNQPQHF.